Described below is a single TCR beta chain sequence and its context. The antigen remains undetermined. The data are from a study of CD8+CD57+ T cells in acquired aplastic anemia. Study-level background: The sorted CD4+ and CD8+ cells yielded an average about 3.5 ug of DNA.

The template for TCR beta VDJ and CDR3 sequence profiling was genomic DNA. TCRdb itself ran the reads through MiXCR, one entry per CDR3 protein. The sample has a few hundred thousand distinct CDR3 sequences; over 60% are singletons. Points from the study as a whole: Patients were compared with controls for CD8+ Simpson's diversity, and no significant difference emerged. Overlapping CD8+ CDR3 repertoires of patients and controls contained nearly 30 shared sequences.

This CDR3 comprises 15 residues. Deletions cut 0 bases from V and 0 bases from J, with 6 bases between. Germline assignment: CDR1 LNHNV and CDR2 YYDKDF (reference sequence). This chain joins TRBV15 and TRBJ1-5, with D unresolved. The receptor's source is a human donor in good health. The sequencing input was sorted CD4+, CD8+, or CD8+CD57+ T cells (not recorded which) from PBMCs. The CDR3: CATSRDPTSNQPQHF. CDR3 DNA: TGTGCCACCAGCAGAGATCCCACTAGCAATCAGCCCCAGCATTTT.